The rows below give T cell receptor beta chains drawn from one sample of a study of T cell repertoires in cytomegalovirus infection. Their antigens remain unidentified. TCRdb reprocessed the reads with MiXCR, giving one entry per CDR3 protein. The sample has around 900,000 distinct CDR3 sequences; around 30% are singletons. Here the sequenced sample was cultured CD8+ T cells from PBMCs, taken from culture after CMV antigen stimulation. The receptor set was obtained from a human donor in good health (CMV status not recorded). Some clones in this sample may be carry-over from other donors' samples. CDR3s include the opening cysteine and the closing phenylalanine or tryptophan. A D gene is named only where the DNA matches it firmly. Clone size is not always given. Where it is, it says once, few, many or a class for expanded clones.

j_call d_call clone_size v_call cdr3_nt cdr3_aa
TRBJ1-2 TRBD1 few TRBV13 TGTGCCAGCAGCCCCGGGGTAAAGGGGGCAGACTATGGCTACACCTTC CASSPGVKGADYGYTF
TRBJ2-5 . few TRBV11-2 TGTGCCAGCAGCTTAGTAATGGGCAGCCAAGAGACCCAGTACTTC CASSLVMGSQETQYF
TRBJ1-4 TRBD1 few TRBV27 TGTGCCAGCAGTTTACCAGGGGGAATACTGTTTTTT CASSLPGGILFF
TRBJ1-1 . few TRBV6-2/TRBV6-3 TGTGCCAGCAGTTACTCTTGGCAGGCAGGGGCGGACACTGAAGCTTTCTTT CASSYSWQAGADTEAFF
TRBJ1-1 TRBD1 . TRBV7-9 TGTGCCAGCAGCCCCGGGACAGCGGCTTTCTTT CASSPGTAAFF
TRBJ2-3 . few TRBV6-1 TGTGCCAGCAGTGAAAGAGTGTATGGAGGCACAGATACGCAGTATTTT CASSERVYGGTDTQYF
TRBJ2-5 . few TRBV19 TGTGCCAGTAGTGTTGGGGCAGCGAAACAAGAGACCCAGTACTTC CASSVGAAKQETQYF
TRBJ2-1 . few TRBV12-5 TGTGCTAGTGGCCAAACTCTTCGGAGCTCCTACAATGAGCAGTTCTTC CASGQTLRSSYNEQFF
TRBJ2-1 TRBD2 few TRBV12-5 TGTGCTAGTGGGCTAGCGGGGGGCTTGAATGAGCAGTTCTTC CASGLAGGLNEQFF
TRBJ1-5 . many TRBV7-2 TGTGCCAGCAGCTTAGAGCTGTTTAGCAATCAGCCCCAGCATTTT CASSLELFSNQPQHF
TRBJ1-3 . . TRBV4-2 TGTGCCAGCAGCCAAGATCTCACAGATAGTCGAAACACCATATATTTT CASSQDLTDSRNTIYF
TRBJ1-1 . many TRBV7-2 TGTGCCAGCAGACCAACAACAGGGTTGACTGAAGCTTTCTTT CASRPTTGLTEAFF
TRBJ1-6 TRBD1 many TRBV11-2 TGTGCCAGCAGCTCCGCAACGGGACAGGAAAATAATTCACCCCTCCACTTT CASSSATGQENNSPLHF